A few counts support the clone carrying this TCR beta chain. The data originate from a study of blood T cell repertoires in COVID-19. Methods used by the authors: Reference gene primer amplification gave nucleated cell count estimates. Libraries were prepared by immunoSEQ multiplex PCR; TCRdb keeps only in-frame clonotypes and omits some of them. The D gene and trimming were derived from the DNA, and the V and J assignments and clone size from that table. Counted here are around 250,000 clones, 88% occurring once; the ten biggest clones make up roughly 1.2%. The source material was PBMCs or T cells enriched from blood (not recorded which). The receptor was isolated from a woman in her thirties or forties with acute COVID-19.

CDR3 DNA: TGTGCCAGCAGCACCCGGGACAGGGAGAATTCACCCCTCCACTTT. This encodes CASSTRDRENSPLHF. V usage is TRBV13 and J usage is TRBJ1-6, with TRBD1 matching over 9 bases. Germline lookup yields CDR1 PRHDT and CDR2 FYEKMQ (reference sequence). The CDR3 covers 15 residues. After removal of 5 bases from V and 7 bases from J, the junction contained 6 bases not matched to a gene.